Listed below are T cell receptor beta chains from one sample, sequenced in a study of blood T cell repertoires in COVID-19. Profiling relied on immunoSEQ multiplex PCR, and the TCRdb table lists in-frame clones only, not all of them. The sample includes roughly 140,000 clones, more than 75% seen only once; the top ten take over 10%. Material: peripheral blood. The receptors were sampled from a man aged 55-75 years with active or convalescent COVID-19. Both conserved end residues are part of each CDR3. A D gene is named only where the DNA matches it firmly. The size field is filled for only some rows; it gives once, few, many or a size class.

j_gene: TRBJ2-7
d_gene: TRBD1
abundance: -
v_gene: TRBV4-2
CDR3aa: CASSLRGTGVDEQYF
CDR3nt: TGTGCCAGCAGCCTTAGGGGGACAGGGGTCGACGAGCAGTACTTC

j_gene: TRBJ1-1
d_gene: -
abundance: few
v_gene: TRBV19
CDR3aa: CASSIDENLNTEAFF
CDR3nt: TGTGCCAGTAGTATAGATGAGAATCTGAACACTGAAGCTTTCTTT

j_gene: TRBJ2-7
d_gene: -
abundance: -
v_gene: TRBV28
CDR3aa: CASSLLDRNYEQYF
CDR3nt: TGTGCCAGCAGTTTACTGGACAGAAACTACGAGCAGTACTTC

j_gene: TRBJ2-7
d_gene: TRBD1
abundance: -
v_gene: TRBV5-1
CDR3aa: CASSLVGTGAEQYF
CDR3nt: TGCGCCAGCAGCTTGGTGGGGACAGGGGCCGAGCAGTACTTC

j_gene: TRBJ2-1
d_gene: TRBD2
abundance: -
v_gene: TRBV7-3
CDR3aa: CASSLRLAAYNEQFF
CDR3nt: TGTGCCAGCAGCTTGAGACTAGCGGCCTACAATGAGCAGTTCTTC

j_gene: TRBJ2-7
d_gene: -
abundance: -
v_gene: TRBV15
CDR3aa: CATSIGGTTYEQYF
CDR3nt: TGTGCCACCAGCATCGGGGGAACAACCTACGAGCAGTACTTC

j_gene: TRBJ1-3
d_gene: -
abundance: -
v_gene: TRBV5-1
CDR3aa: CASSLDGASSGNTIYF
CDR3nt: TGCGCCAGCAGCTTGGATGGGGCCAGCTCTGGAAACACCATATATTTT

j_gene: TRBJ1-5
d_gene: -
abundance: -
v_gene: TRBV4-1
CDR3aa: CASSPSSDSWYSNQPQHF
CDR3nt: TGCGCCAGCAGCCCATCCTCGGACAGCTGGTATAGCAATCAGCCCCAGCATTTT

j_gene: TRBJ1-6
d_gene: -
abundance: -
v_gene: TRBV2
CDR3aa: CASSDNRGSDSPLHF
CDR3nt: TGTGCCAGCAGTGATAATAGGGGTTCGGATTCACCCCTCCACTTT

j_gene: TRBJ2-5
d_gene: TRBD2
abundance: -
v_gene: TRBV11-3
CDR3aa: CASSPGGRAGGETQYF
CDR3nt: TGTGCCAGCAGCCCCGGTGGGCGAGCGGGAGGAGAGACCCAGTACTTC

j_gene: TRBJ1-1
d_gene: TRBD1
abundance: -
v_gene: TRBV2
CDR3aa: CASISQGLNTEAFF
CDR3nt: TGTGCCAGCATCTCACAGGGGTTGAACACTGAAGCTTTCTTT

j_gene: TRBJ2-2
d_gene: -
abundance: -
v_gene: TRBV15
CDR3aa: CATSLSHGSSKDTGELFF
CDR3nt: TGTGCCACCAGCTTGTCCCACGGGTCTAGTAAGGACACCGGGGAGCTGTTTTTT

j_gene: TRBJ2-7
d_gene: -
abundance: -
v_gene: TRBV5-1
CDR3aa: CASSPHLARDYEQYF
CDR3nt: TGCGCCAGCAGCCCGCACCTAGCGCGGGACTACGAGCAGTACTTC

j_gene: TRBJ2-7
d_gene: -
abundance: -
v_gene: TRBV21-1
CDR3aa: CASSAFRSPNTYEQYF
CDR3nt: TGTGCCAGCAGCGCCTTTAGGAGCCCCAACACCTACGAGCAGTACTTC

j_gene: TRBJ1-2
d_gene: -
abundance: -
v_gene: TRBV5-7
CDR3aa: CASSSSEETNYGYTF
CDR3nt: TGTGCCAGCAGCTCGTCGGAGGAGACAAACTATGGCTACACCTTC

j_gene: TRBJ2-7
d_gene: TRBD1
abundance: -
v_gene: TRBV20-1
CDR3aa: CSASPGSGQGAYEQYF
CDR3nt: TGCAGTGCTAGTCCCGGCTCGGGACAGGGGGCTTACGAGCAGTACTTC

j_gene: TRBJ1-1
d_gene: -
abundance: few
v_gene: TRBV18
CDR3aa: CASSLTRSDTEAFF
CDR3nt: TGTGCCAGCTCCTTGACCAGAAGCGACACTGAAGCTTTCTTT

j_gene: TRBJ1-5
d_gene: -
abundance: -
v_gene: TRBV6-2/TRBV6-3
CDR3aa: CASSSLYSNQPQHF
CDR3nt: TGTGCCAGCAGTTCCCTATATAGCAATCAGCCCCAGCATTTT

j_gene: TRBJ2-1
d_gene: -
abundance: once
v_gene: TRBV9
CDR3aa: CASSVATSEQFF
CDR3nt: TGTGCCAGCAGCGTAGCTACGAGTGAGCAGTTCTTC

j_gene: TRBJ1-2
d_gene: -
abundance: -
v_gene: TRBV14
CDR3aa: CASSQDLRLGAGYTF
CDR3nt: TGTGCCAGCAGCCAAGATCTTCGACTAGGGGCTGGCTACACCTTC

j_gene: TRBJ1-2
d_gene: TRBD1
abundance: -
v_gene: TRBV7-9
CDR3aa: CASSPMTGGADYGYTF
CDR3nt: TGTGCCAGCAGCCCTATGACAGGGGGCGCGGACTATGGCTACACCTTC

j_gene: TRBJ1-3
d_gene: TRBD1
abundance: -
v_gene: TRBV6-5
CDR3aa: CASKTGTGGNTIYF
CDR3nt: TGTGCCAGCAAGACAGGGACGGGTGGAAACACCATATATTTT

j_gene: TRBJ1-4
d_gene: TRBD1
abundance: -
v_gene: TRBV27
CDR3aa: CASSLQGANEKLFF
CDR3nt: TGTGCCAGCAGTTTGCAGGGGGCTAATGAAAAACTGTTTTTT

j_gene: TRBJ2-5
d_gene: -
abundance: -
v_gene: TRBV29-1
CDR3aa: CSGYLMGQEETQYF
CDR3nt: TGCAGCGGCTATCTGATGGGACAAGAAGAGACCCAGTACTTC